The clone carrying this TCR beta chain was seen a few times. The V gene's germline CDR1 is DFQATT and CDR2 SNEGSKA (reference sequence). The CDR3 is 14 residues long. V lost 6 bases to trimming and J lost 5 bases; unmatched junction nucleotides: 8. These data come from a study of blood T cells in healthy people across ages. Then a second PCR, running about 6 to 12 cycles, was carried out with a sample-barcoded 5' primer and a J-beta primer mix. TCRdb re-called the 5' RACE reads with MiXCR, one entry per CDR3 protein. The sample consists of 600,000 to 650,000 distinct CDR3 sequences, 58% of them appearing once.

Sequenced material: blood. V and J are TRBV20-1 and TRBJ2-5; 11 bases line up with TRBD1. This TCR came from a man aged 55 to 70 in good health. The CDR3 bases are TGCAGTGCCCACGGGACAGGGGGATTTGAGACCCAGTACTTC. It translates to CSAHGTGGFETQYF.